The clone carrying this T cell receptor (beta chain) appeared many times. Amplified TCR beta CDR3 regions derived from RNA transcripts. Using the HTBI primer set, a first-round RT-PCR was run on the TCR CDR3. One entry per CDR3 protein, called by TCRdb with MiXCR from the multiplex PCR reads. This table has 300,000 to 450,000 distinct CDR3 sequences, around 20% appearing once. The sample comes from a study of T cells in Graves' hyperthyroidism and ophthalmopathy. Germline CDR1 and CDR2: DFQATT and SNEGSKA (reference sequence). J lost 6 bases, V lost 6 bases, and 10 bases had no gene match. The CDR3 contains 14 residues.

The sample taken for sequencing was blood. The receptor's source is a man aged 18 to 35 with Graves' ophthalmopathy. V is TRBV20-1 and J is TRBJ2-1; TRBD2 matches 8 bases. The CDR3 loop is CSAAPSGGTNEQFF. CDR3 in DNA: TGCAGTGCAGCGCCTTCGGGGGGGACCAATGAGCAGTTCTTC.